Reported below is one TCR beta chain. Its antigen is still unknown. These donors, healthy bone marrow donors, were studied. This record comes from a study of cytomegalovirus exposure and HLA in healthy donors. Study observations and caveats: Generally TCR sequences proved uncommon, though certain public TCRs appeared in numerous donors. A later analysis linked a missense DCLRE1C variant to TCR beta V- and J-gene trimming. Diagnosis of cytomegalovirus status made by the classifier reportedly showed high specificity and sensitivity.

CDR1 is SQVTM, CDR2 ANQGSEA, per germline. V was shortened by 7 bases and J by 1 base, with 10 bases between the two germline ends. The CDR3 is made up of 12 amino acids. A multiplex PCR was run with 60 Vbeta primers and 13 Jbeta primers. Clones were read by immunoSEQ multiplex PCR, and TCRdb kept only the in-frame ones, dropping some. The sample holds 150,000 to 200,000 clones; 70% to 80% are singletons and the top ten take 1.4%. The sample comprised PBMCs. V gene TRBV29-1 combines with J gene TRBJ2-5; weak D call: TRBD2 (5 bases). The clonotype originates from a woman between 25 and 40 years old in good health and CMV-seropositive. Here the CDR3 DNA reads TGCAGCGCCGGACTGCTCCAAGAGACCCAGTACTTC. Translated, it gives CSAGLLQETQYF.